A single sample is the source of the 16 T cell receptor beta chains below, sequenced in a study of tumor-infiltrating lymphocytes in oesophageal squamous cell carcinoma. One entry per CDR3 protein results from TCRdb running MiXCR on the PCR reads. The sample contains approximately 9,600 distinct CDR3 sequences, around three fifths of which appear only once. The sequenced sample consisted of esophageal tumor tissue. These receptors were obtained from a male donor with esophageal squamous cell carcinoma.

The chain recombines TRBV12-3 or TRBV12-4 with TRBJ2-1; 7 bases are a match to TRBD1. Losses at the gene ends were 6 bases for V and 5 bases for J; bases not matched to a gene: 10. The CDR3 loop spans 15 amino acids. For the CDR3, the DNA is TGTGCCAGCAGCCCACCTCCGGGACAGCACAATGAGCAGTTCTTC. It yields the protein CASSPPPGQHNEQFF.

This clonotype was detected many times. The J gene is TRBJ2-1, the V gene TRBV7-9; TRBD1 aligns across 9 bases. The length of the CDR3 is 17 residues. Germline assignment: CDR1 SEHNR and CDR2 FQNEAQ (reference sequence). Trimming cost V 4 bases and J 6 bases; bases outside gene matches: 13. The CDR3 nucleotides are TGTGCCAGCAGCTCCAGGACCGGGACAGGGACTCGCAATGAGCAGTTCTTC. It encodes CASSSRTGTGTRNEQFF. Filled out from reference TRBV7-9 and TRBJ2-1, the complete variable domain reads DTGVSQNPRHKITKRGQNVTFRCDPISEHNRLYWYRQTLGQGPEFLTYFQNEAQLEKSRLLSDRFSAERPKGSFSTLEIQRTEQGDSAMYLCASSSRTGTGTRNEQFFGPGTRLTVL.

The chain joins TRBV12-3 or TRBV12-4 to TRBJ2-1; the D gene is possibly TRBD1 (5 bases). Trimming left V 7 bases short and J 2 bases short, with 12 bases between. The CDR3 spans 14 residues. CDR3 sequence: CASNWGGAYNEQFF. In DNA, the CDR3 is TGTGCCAGCAACTGGGGCGGAGCCTACAATGAGCAGTTCTTC.

The chain is built from TRBV7-2 and TRBJ2-4; weak D call: TRBD2 (6 bases). The CDR3 spans 14 residues. CDR1 is SGHTA, CDR2 FQGNSA, per germline. V was trimmed by 5 bases and J by 12 bases, leaving 20 bases between them. DNA for the CDR3: TGTGCCAGCAGCCCACGCGAGGCTAGCGTGGGTCAGTACTTC. Translation gives CASSPREASVGQYF.

The rearrangement links TRBV7-2 to TRBJ2-5, with 7 bases fitting TRBD1. Looked up from germline, CDR1 is SGHTA and CDR2 is FQGNSA. J was trimmed by 2 bases and V by 2 bases; bases with no gene match: 5. The CDR3 contains 15 residues. The CDR3, as DNA: TGTGCCAGCAGCTTATGGGCAGGGGGACAAGAGACCCAGTACTTC. Protein: CASSLWAGGQETQYF.

This chain joins TRBV7-2 and TRBJ2-1; the D gene is possibly TRBD2 (6 bases). The CDR3 covers 14 residues. V gave up 4 bases and J gave up 4 bases, with 11 bases separating them. CDR1 is SGHTA, CDR2 FQGNSA, per germline. The CDR3 protein is CASSSLASYNEQFF. CDR3 sequence (DNA): TGTGCCAGCAGCTCTCTAGCGTCGTACAATGAGCAGTTCTTC.

This rearrangement joins TRBV6-1 to TRBJ2-7; D assignment may be TRBD1 or TRBD2 (5 bases each). The last part of the DNA fits TRBJ2-5 better; the J call may be wrong. Germline V gives CDR1 MNHNS, CDR2 SASEGT. This CDR3 comprises 16 residues. The CDR3 loop is CASTRGRGRRTETQYF. In nucleotides, the CDR3 is TGTGCCAGCACAAGAGGTCGGGGACGCAGAACAGAGACCCAGTACTTC.

CDR3 region: CASTPLRMNTEAFF. In DNA, the CDR3 is TGTGCCAGCACACCCCTTAGGATGAACACTGAAGCTTTCTTT. The chain joins TRBV6-1 to TRBJ1-1; D gene uncertain. V lost 7 bases and J lost 0, with 12 bases in between. The CDR3 is 14 amino acids. CDR1 is MNHNS, CDR2 SASEGT, per germline.

This clonotype was seen only a few times. The genes are TRBV7-6 and TRBJ2-1; D remains unclear. V was trimmed by 1 base and J by 10 bases, leaving 8 bases between them. The length of the CDR3 is 12 residues. Looked up from germline, CDR1 is SGHVS and CDR2 is FNYEAQ. The CDR3 sequence is CASSLVGPEQFF. The CDR3 coding sequence is TGTGCCAGCAGCTTAGTAGGGCCAGAGCAGTTCTTC.

By proportion, this clonotype is medium-sized. A much larger clone lies one base from this, so it may be a read error. This chain's CDR3 is CASTLDGEDEQYF. CDR3 nucleotides: TGTGCCAGCACCTTGGACGGGGAGGACGAGCAGTACTTC. V gene TRBV7-9 combines with J gene TRBJ2-7; the D gene is possibly TRBD2 (6 bases). Germline CDR1 is SEHNR and CDR2 is FQNEAQ (reference sequence). V shed 7 bases and J shed 5 bases, with 15 bases lying between them. The CDR3 spans 13 residues.

The DNA of the CDR3 is TGTGCCAGCAGCGCAACCTCCGGAGATACGCAGTATTTT. Translated, it gives CASSATSGDTQYF. The chain uses TRBV7-3 and TRBJ2-3; D is unresolved. Germline V gives CDR1 SGHTA, CDR2 FQGTGA. The germline V and J ends were trimmed by 5 bases and 5 bases, with 11 bases remaining between them. This CDR3 has 13 residues.

The rearrangement joins TRBV12-3 or TRBV12-4 to TRBJ2-3, with D uncertain. This CDR3 is 13 amino acids long. V was clipped by 3 bases and J by 0 bases, with 4 bases between them. CDR3 region: CASSFSSTDTQYF. DNA for the CDR3: TGTGCCAGCAGTTTCTCTAGCACAGATACGCAGTATTTT.

As to this clonotype: The conserved phenylalanine or tryptophan normally closing the CDR3 is absent here, so this likely arose from a read error. It is unclear where the CDR3 begins or ends on the DNA, so no DNA is shown, and the CDR3 is as TCRdb lists it. The V gene is TRBV24-1, the J gene TRBJ1-1. The CDR3 has 17 residues if both end residues are counted. The germline CDR1 and CDR2 sequences are KGHDR and SFDVKD. CDR3 sequence reads: CATVRTSKTPTSSTSGQ.

The chain employs TRBV6-1 and TRBJ2-4; no firm D call. The DNA end lines up better with TRBJ2-7; the J call may be wrong. Germline assignment: CDR1 MNHNS and CDR2 SASEGT. This CDR3 has 14 amino acids. CDR3 bases: TGTGCCAGCAGTTCCAGGTGGCTCTCCTACGAGCAGTACTTC. Translating gives CASSSRWLSYEQYF.

The chain uses TRBV6-4 and TRBJ2-6, with 7 bases that match TRBD1. The end of the DNA fits TRBJ2-5 better, so the J call may be wrong. CDR1 is MRHNA and CDR2 is SNTAGT in the germline V gene. This CDR3 comprises 13 residues. CDR3 nucleotide sequence: TGTGCCAGCAGTAGGGACAGAGGCGAGACCCAGTACTTC. Its protein is CASSRDRGETQYF.

The chain has TRBV7-8 and TRBJ2-1, with a weak D call TRBD2 (6 bases). There are 17 residues in the CDR3. V was shortened by 0 bases and J by 0 bases, with 12 bases between the two germline ends. Germline CDR1 is SGHVS and CDR2 is FQNEAQ. The CDR3 loop is CASSLATSTVSYNEQFF. In DNA form, the CDR3 reads TGTGCCAGCAGCTTAGCGACTAGTACCGTCTCCTACAATGAGCAGTTCTTC.